This TCR beta chain was sequenced during a study of naive and memory T cell subsets. Overnight CMV lysate stimulation of fresh PBMCs defined donor CMV status by CD4+ IFNgamma. A few counts support this clonotype. The antigen is undetermined. Notes on the study in general: In CD4 and CD8 cells, diversity dropped from naive through EMRA.

The beta constant-region primer was an equimolar mix of two oligonucleotides covering TRBC1 and TRBC2. Via MiXCR, TCRdb re-called the UMI-ligation and nested PCR reads, giving one row per CDR3 protein. The sample consists of around 40,000 distinct CDR3 sequences, roughly 14% of them appearing once. The CDR3 runs to 16 residues. Germline CDR1 and CDR2: SGHDN and FVKESK. The V gene end was trimmed by 0 bases and the J gene end by 4 bases; junction bases not matched to a gene: 6. The chain links TRBV14 to TRBJ2-5; 9 bases are shared with TRBD2. The sequenced sample was effector memory CD4+ T cells from blood. Stated subset: effector memory, CD45RA- CD27-. This receptor was taken from a human donor in good health. This chain's CDR3 is CASSQERRREGETQYF. CDR3 coding DNA: TGTGCCAGCAGCCAAGAAAGGAGGCGGGAGGGAGAGACCCAGTACTTC.